A selection of T cell receptor beta chains follows, all from one sample in a study of technical replicates of blood from a handful of donors. Method: immunoSEQ multiplex PCR; TCRdb's copy keeps in-frame clones and lacks some. This sample carries roughly 90,000 clones, about 90% of them seen once, and the ten largest clones take approximately 0.25%. The sample comprised T cells isolated from PBMCs. Receptor source: a human donor in good health. Each CDR3 is given with its conserved first and last residue. Each record gives: V gene, J gene, clone size, D gene, CDR3 protein, CDR3 DNA. The D gene is left open where the match is weak. A row's size may be missing; if present it is once, few, many or a size class.

TRBV30	TRBJ1-2	once	TRBD1	CAWTGTETGYTF	TGTGCCTGGACCGGGACAGAGACGGGCTACACCTTC
TRBV5-1	TRBJ1-2	once	TRBD1	CASSFQGASNHGYGYTF	TGCGCCAGCAGCTTTCAGGGGGCGTCTAATCACGGCTATGGCTACACCTTC
TRBV19	TRBJ1-2	.	.	CASSYRPGAHLYGYTF	TGTGCCAGTAGTTACCGTCCAGGCGCCCACCTCTATGGCTACACCTTC
TRBV29-1	TRBJ1-1	.	.	CSTNAGTEAFF	TGCAGCACAAACGCAGGGACTGAAGCTTTCTTT
TRBV2	TRBJ2-1	.	TRBD2	CASRGLAGGNEQFF	TGTGCCAGCCGCGGACTAGCGGGAGGTAATGAGCAGTTCTTC
TRBV19	TRBJ1-2	.	TRBD1	CASSIAGGYGYTF	TGTGCCAGTAGTATAGCAGGGGGCTATGGCTACACCTTC
TRBV11-2	TRBJ1-3	.	.	CASSYGVPSSGNTIYF	TGTGCCAGCAGTTATGGAGTGCCTAGCTCTGGAAACACCATATATTTT
TRBV19	TRBJ1-4	.	TRBD1	CASSPDRGLEKLFF	TGTGCCAGTAGCCCGGACAGGGGGCTTGAAAAACTGTTTTTT
TRBV19	TRBJ2-3	.	.	CASTPRGGRTDTQYF	TGTGCCAGTACCCCGAGGGGAGGCCGCACAGATACGCAGTATTTT
TRBV7-9	TRBJ2-5	.	TRBD1	CASSFAGGETQYF	TGTGCCAGCAGCTTTGCAGGGGGAGAGACCCAGTACTTC
TRBV7-2	TRBJ2-6	.	TRBD2	CASSWTSGISGANVLTF	TGTGCCAGCAGTTGGACTAGCGGAATCTCTGGGGCCAACGTCCTGACTTTC
TRBV7-6	TRBJ2-5	.	.	CASSPSTRGETQYF	TGTGCCAGCAGCCCTAGTACTAGGGGGGAGACCCAGTACTTC
TRBV19	TRBJ1-4	.	.	CASSAIQGANEKLFF	TGTGCCAGTAGTGCCATACAGGGCGCTAATGAAAAACTGTTTTTT
TRBV5-1	TRBJ1-1	once	.	CASSPMSDGAKRGAFF	TGCGCCAGCAGCCCCATGTCGGACGGTGCTAAAAGAGGGGCTTTCTTT
TRBV19	TRBJ2-7	.	TRBD1	CASSRQGYEQYF	TGTGCCAGTAGCAGACAGGGCTACGAGCAGTACTTC
TRBV7-8	TRBJ2-1	.	TRBD1	CASSSGTGWYNEQFF	TGTGCCAGCAGCTCCGGGACAGGGTGGTACAATGAGCAGTTCTTC
TRBV5-1	TRBJ2-2	.	.	CASSLRQRATTGELFF	TGCGCCAGCAGCTTGCGGCAGCGCGCGACTACCGGGGAGCTGTTTTTT
TRBV6-1	TRBJ1-2	.	.	CASSVGRVQANYGYTF	TGTGCCAGCAGTGTTGGGAGGGTCCAAGCTAACTATGGCTACACCTTC
TRBV27	TRBJ2-1	.	TRBD2	CASRSGSLNNEQFF	TGTGCCAGCAGGAGCGGGAGTCTAAACAATGAGCAGTTCTTC
TRBV4-1	TRBJ2-4	.	.	CASSQSGRLNIQYF	TGCGCCAGCAGCCAATCCGGTAGATTAAACATTCAGTACTTC
TRBV5-1	TRBJ1-5	.	TRBD1	CASSPGQGVYQPQHF	TGCGCCAGCAGCCCGGGACAGGGGGTGTATCAGCCCCAGCATTTT
TRBV7-6	TRBJ2-3	.	TRBD2	CASSIGGSGSTDTQYF	TGTGCCAGCAGCATTGGGGGTAGCGGGTCCACAGATACGCAGTATTTT
TRBV5-5	TRBJ1-2	.	TRBD1	CASSFSVHLGQGYGYTF	TGTGCCAGCAGCTTCAGTGTTCACCTAGGACAGGGGTATGGCTACACCTTC
TRBV6-5	TRBJ1-2	.	.	CASSLGRANYGYTF	TGTGCCAGCAGCCTTGGGAGGGCCAACTATGGCTACACCTTC
TRBV5-1	TRBJ1-1	.	.	CASSLASGTPITEAFF	TGCGCCAGCAGCTTGGCTTCGGGGACACCTATCACTGAAGCTTTCTTT
TRBV6-5	TRBJ2-7	once	.	CASSLLGTWGSEQYF	TGTGCCAGCAGCCTACTTGGGACTTGGGGGTCCGAGCAGTACTTC
TRBV4-2	TRBJ2-1	.	.	CASSLLGQLYNEQFF	TGTGCCAGCAGCCTCCTGGGACAACTTTACAATGAGCAGTTCTTC
TRBV6-1	TRBJ1-5	.	.	CAGSTGINQPQHF	TGTGCCGGGTCGACAGGTATCAATCAGCCCCAGCATTTT